These 21 T cell receptor beta chains share one sample of origin, sequenced in a study of blood T cell repertoires in COVID-19. Profiled with immunoSEQ multiplex PCR; TCRdb holds only in-frame clones, not every one. The repertoire has tens of thousands of clones, approximately 86% of them found once; the top ten carry about 31%. The sequenced sample consisted of peripheral blood. Source of these receptors: an elderly woman with acute or convalescent COVID-19.

This rearrangement joins TRBV24-1 to TRBJ1-4; 7 bases fit TRBD1. Trimming cost V 9 bases and J 5 bases; bases outside gene matches: 8. The V gene's germline CDR1 is KGHDR and CDR2 SFDVKD. The CDR3 runs 14 residues. The CDR3 loop reads CATGGGVENEKLFF. The CDR3 region has the DNA TGTGCCACCGGAGGGGGCGTCGAGAATGAAAAACTGTTTTTT.

The chain recombines TRBV11-3 with TRBJ2-5; D gene unclear. Germline V gene lookup returns CDR1 SGHNT and CDR2 YENEEA. This CDR3 has 13 amino acids. Trimming shortened V by 1 base and J by 5 bases, and 8 bases separated the two germline ends. CDR3 sequence reads: CASSLASAETQYF. The CDR3 DNA follows: TGTGCCAGCAGCTTAGCCTCCGCGGAGACCCAGTACTTC.

The chain uses TRBV5-1 and TRBJ1-1; possibly TRBD1 for D (6 bases). Germline V CDR1 and CDR2: SGHRS, YFSETQ. The CDR3 consists of 14 residues. Trimming took off 4 bases at V and 0 bases at J, with 10 bases between the two ends. DNA for the CDR3: TGCGCCAGCAGCCCAACAGGGATGAACACTGAAGCTTTCTTT. This codes for CASSPTGMNTEAFF. The variable domain in full, completed from reference TRBV5-1 and TRBJ1-1, reads KAGVTQTPRYLIKTRGQQVTLSCSPISGHRSVSWYQQTPGQGLQFLFEYFSETQRNKGNFPGRFSGRQFSNSRSEMNVSTLELGDSALYLCASSPTGMNTEAFFGQGTRLTVV.

V and J are TRBV11-2 and TRBJ2-7; 11 bases fit TRBD2. The V gene end was trimmed by 5 bases and the J gene end by 1 base; junction bases not matched to a gene: 4. Germline CDR1 SGHAT, CDR2 FQNNGV. This CDR3 comprises 15 residues. In nucleotides, the CDR3 is TGTGCCAGCAGCCGACTAGCGGGGACTTCCTACGAGCAGTACTTC. It yields the protein CASSRLAGTSYEQYF.

The gene calls are TRBV28 and TRBJ2-7; TRBD1 agrees at 7 bases. CDR3 length: 14 residues. CDR1 is MDHEN and CDR2 is SYDVKM in the germline V gene. J gave up 7 bases and V 7 bases, and 13 bases lay outside the gene matches. CDR3 DNA sequence: TGTGCCAGCAACGGACAGGCCCCTAGTAGGGAGCAGTACTTC. This sequence encodes CASNGQAPSREQYF.

This clone was picked up a small number of times. The chain carries TRBV18 and TRBJ1-1; D call uncertain. Looked up from germline, CDR1 is KGHSH and CDR2 is LQKENI. With 6 bases removed from V and 4 bases from J, the gap between germline ends came to 12 bases. The length of the CDR3 is 13 residues. The CDR3 is CASSSGESTEAFF. CDR3 nucleotide sequence: TGTGCCAGCTCGTCCGGGGAGTCCACTGAAGCTTTCTTT. The full variable domain, in which reference TRBV18 and TRBJ1-1 provide the parts outside the CDR3, is NAGVMQNPRHLVRRRGQEARLRCSPMKGHSHVYWYRQLPEEGLKFMVYLQKENIIDESGMPKERFSAEFPKEGPSILRIQQVVRGDSAAYFCASSSGESTEAFFGQGTRLTVV.

The CDR3 DNA is TGTGCCAGCAGACAGGGGCGACTGAACACTGAAGCTTTCTTT. Amino acid sequence: CASRQGRLNTEAFF. The rearrangement uses TRBV2 and TRBJ1-1; TRBD1 matches at 7 bases. Germline V CDR1 and CDR2: SNHLY, FYNNEI. V lost 6 bases, J lost 0 bases, and 4 bases stayed unmatched. This CDR3 has 14 amino acids.

There are a few counts of this clone. The chain carries TRBV6-5 and TRBJ2-4; no clear D. The V and J ends lost 7 bases and 0 bases respectively, with 10 bases between them. The germline V gene encodes CDR1 MNHEY and CDR2 SVGAGI. The CDR3 length is 14 residues. The chain's CDR3 is CASTPLLAKNIQYF. The DNA for the CDR3 is TGTGCCAGCACCCCTCTTTTAGCCAAAAACATTCAGTACTTC.

This chain uses TRBV5-8 with TRBJ2-1; 7 nucleotides agree with TRBD1. Germline CDR1 and CDR2: SGHTS and YDEGEE. With V trimmed by 0 bases and J by 4 bases, 10 bases remained unmatched. There are 17 residues in the CDR3. Here the CDR3 DNA reads TGTGCCAGCAGCTTGGCTATTCAGGGGGTAGCATACAATGAGCAGTTCTTC. It specifies CASSLAIQGVAYNEQFF.

In this sample, this clone turned up many times. The rearrangement links TRBV5-4 to TRBJ1-3; the D gene is possibly TRBD1 (5 bases). In germline, CDR1 is SGHNT, CDR2 YYREEE (reference sequence). The V end was cut by 4 bases, the J end by 2 bases, with 10 bases between. This CDR3 comprises 14 residues. CDR3 coding DNA: TGTGCCAGCAGCCTCAGGGAGGCTGGAAACACCATATATTTT. Residues: CASSLREAGNTIYF.

This clone was recorded once. This rearrangement joins TRBV24-1 to TRBJ2-1; TRBD2 matches at 10 bases. Germline V CDR1 and CDR2: KGHDR, SFDVKD. CDR3 size: 15 residues. The junction had 5 bases not matched to a gene; V was cut back by 5 bases and J by 5 bases. The CDR3 protein is CATSAPGLANNEQFF. The CDR3 DNA sequence: TGTGCCACCAGTGCTCCGGGACTAGCGAACAATGAGCAGTTCTTC.

The V gene is TRBV24-1, the J gene TRBJ2-1; 9 nucleotides line up with TRBD1. Germline lookup yields CDR1 KGHDR and CDR2 SFDVKD. CDR3 length: 16 amino acids. With V trimmed by 3 bases and J by 5 bases, 7 bases remained unmatched. CDR3 sequence (DNA): TGTGCCACCAGTGATCCGGGACAGGGAGGGGACAATGAGCAGTTCTTC. Its translation: CATSDPGQGGDNEQFF.

This rearrangement joins TRBV28 to TRBJ2-7; 7 bases agree with TRBD1. V gave up 3 bases and J gave up 6 bases; unmatched junction bases: 5. The length of the CDR3 is 13 residues. The germline gives CDR1 MDHEN, CDR2 SYDVKM. For the CDR3, the DNA is TGTGCCAGCAGTTTCGGACAGGCCCCCGAGCAGTACTTC. It yields the protein CASSFGQAPEQYF.

This clone appeared once. The V and J genes are TRBV9 and TRBJ2-5; 8 positions agree with TRBD2. The germline gives CDR1 SGDLS, CDR2 YYNGEE. The CDR3 is 14 amino acids. J was trimmed by 7 bases and V by 0 bases; bases with no gene match: 5. The DNA of the CDR3 is TGTGCCAGCAGCGTAGCAGCGGGAGAGGGGACCCAGTACTTC. Its protein product is CASSVAAGEGTQYF.

In its sample, this clone was seen once. This sequence joins TRBV9 and TRBJ2-7, with 7 bases fitting TRBD1. V trimming: 0 bases; J trimming: 5 bases; junction bases outside the gene matches: 5. CDR3 length: 14 amino acids. In germline, CDR1 is SGDLS, CDR2 YYNGEE. CDR3 DNA sequence: TGTGCCAGCAGCGTAGCTGGGGACAGAAACGAGCAGTACTTC. Amino acids: CASSVAGDRNEQYF.

This clone was detected only a few times. The chain links TRBV5-6 to TRBJ2-6; possibly TRBD1 for D (6 bases). There are 17 residues in the CDR3. Germline assignment: CDR1 SGHDT and CDR2 YYEEEE. Trimming shortened V by 1 base and J by 0 bases, and 11 bases separated the two germline ends. The CDR3 here is CASSLITGSSGANVLTF. The CDR3 nucleotides read TGTGCCAGCAGCTTGATTACAGGGAGCTCTGGGGCCAACGTCCTGACTTTC. The full variable domain, with the rest looked up from reference TRBV5-6 and TRBJ2-6, is DAGVTQSPTHLIKTRGQQVTLRCSPKSGHDTVSWYQQALGQGPQFIFQYYEEEERQRGNFPDRFSGHQFPNYSSELNVNALLLGDSALYLCASSLITGSSGANVLTFGAGSRLTVL.

V usage is TRBV4-2 and J usage is TRBJ2-7, with 10 bases fitting TRBD2. After removal of 0 bases from V and 6 bases from J, the junction contained 11 bases not matched to a gene. The CDR3 consists of 17 residues. CDR1 and CDR2 (germline): LGHNA, YNFKEQ. In nucleotides, the CDR3 is TGTGCCAGCAGCCAAGAGGTCCTAGCGGGAGCGGTAGGCGAGCAGTACTTC. This sequence encodes CASSQEVLAGAVGEQYF.

The CDR3 sequence is CAGIRDRVPDTQYF. The DNA of the CDR3 is TGTGCCGGGATCCGGGACAGGGTACCAGATACGCAGTATTTT. The chain is built from TRBV7-5 and TRBJ2-3; the table's D call TRBD1 went unverified against the DNA. TRBV7-5 is recorded as a pseudogene. The CDR3 sequence is 14 residues long.

This clone appeared a few times. The gene calls are TRBV7-6 and TRBJ1-5, with TRBD1 as a possible D gene (6 bases). This CDR3 region has 15 residues. Germline CDR1 and CDR2: SGHVS and FNYEAQ. V was trimmed by 2 bases and J by 7 bases, leaving 15 bases between them. CDR3 sequence: CASSLRPGDPQPQHF. Written as DNA, the CDR3 is TGTGCCAGCAGCTTACGACCAGGGGACCCCCAGCCCCAGCATTTT.

The J gene is TRBJ2-5, the V gene TRBV6-2 or TRBV6-3, with TRBD2 identical over 7 bases. From germline, CDR1 is MNHEY and CDR2 SVGEGT. The CDR3 runs 15 residues. Unmatched junction bases numbered 3, after V lost 2 bases and J lost 0 bases. DNA of the CDR3: TGTGCCAGCAGTTACGGGCTAGCGGACCAAGAGACCCAGTACTTC. Translated, it gives CASSYGLADQETQYF.

The rearrangement uses TRBV19 and TRBJ2-1; 9 bases line up with TRBD2. Germline CDR1 is LNHDA and CDR2 is SQIVND (reference sequence). V dropped 0 bases and J dropped 6; count of bases not matched to a gene: 3. The CDR3 totals 15 residues. The CDR3 loop reads CASSIEGGRANEQFF. The CDR3 DNA is TGTGCCAGTAGTATAGAAGGCGGGAGGGCCAATGAGCAGTTCTTC.